The 31 T cell receptor beta chains listed next were all sequenced from one sample in a study of control samples from healthy donors and cancer patients. The protocol was immunoSEQ multiplex PCR, while the TCRdb copy is restricted to in-frame clones and leaves out a portion. The table shows around 100,000 clones, with about 89% occurring only once. Sequenced input: PBMCs. Receptor source: a man aged 55 to 70 with lung cancer.

The rearrangement joins TRBV19 to TRBJ2-2; 10 nucleotides line up with TRBD2. The CDR3 runs to 15 residues. In germline, CDR1 is LNHDA, CDR2 SQIVND (reference sequence). The junction had 9 bases not matched to a gene; V was cut back by 9 bases and J by 5 bases. Here the CDR3 reads CASHPSGGGTGELFF. CDR3 coding DNA: TGTGCCAGCCACCCTAGCGGGGGAGGTACCGGGGAGCTGTTTTTT.

The J gene is TRBJ2-2, the V gene TRBV7-8; 7 positions agree with TRBD1. The J segment lost 6 bases and the V segment lost 5 bases, leaving 9 bases of the junction unmatched. Germline CDR1 reads SGHVS; CDR2 reads FQNEAQ. This CDR3 has 15 amino acids. CDR3 residues: CASSPGQIGPGELFF. The CDR3 DNA is TGTGCCAGCAGCCCGGGACAGATCGGTCCCGGGGAGCTGTTTTTT.

At least ten counts were recorded for this clone. The CDR3 region is CAWGRQGPAHGYTF. The CDR3 region has the DNA TGTGCCTGGGGTCGACAGGGTCCGGCTCATGGCTACACCTTC. This chain links TRBV30 with TRBJ1-2; 7 nucleotides align to TRBD1. The germline CDR1 and CDR2 sequences are GTSNPN and SVGIG (reference sequence). The CDR3 runs to 14 residues. J was trimmed by 6 bases and V by 5 bases; bases with no gene match: 12.

The chain uses TRBV10-1 and TRBJ2-3; D gene uncertain. The CDR3 has 14 residues. Germline V gene data show CDR1 as WNHNN and CDR2 as SYGVQD (reference sequence). Trimming took 2 bases from V and 1 from J, leaving 7 bases between them. The CDR3 bases are TGCGCCAGCAGTGAGGTACTCCGCACAGATACGCAGTATTTT. Protein: CASSEVLRTDTQYF.

The J gene is TRBJ2-1, the V gene TRBV5-4, with 11 bases matching TRBD1. With V trimmed by 1 base and J by 9 bases, 6 bases remained unmatched. The CDR3 has 15 amino acids. CDR1 and CDR2 (germline): SGHNT, YYREEE (reference sequence). The CDR3 DNA sequence: TGTGCCAGCAGCTTGCCGGACAGGGGGCGCGGTGAGCAGTTCTTC. This sequence encodes CASSLPDRGRGEQFF. Full variable domain (rest looked up from reference TRBV5-4 and TRBJ2-1): ETGVTQSPTHLIKTRGQQVTLRCSSQSGHNTVSWYQQALGQGPQFIFQYYREEENGRGNFPPRFSGLQFPNYSSELNVNALELDDSALYLCASSLPDRGRGEQFFGPGTRLTVL.

This clone was picked up one time. This chain uses TRBV5-1 with TRBJ2-3; TRBD2 aligns across 7 bases. V shed 0 bases and J 2 bases; nucleotides not matched to a gene: 0. Germline loops: CDR1 SGHRS, CDR2 YFSETQ. The CDR3 is made up of 14 amino acids. The chain's CDR3 is CASSLGDYTDTQYF. CDR3 coding DNA: TGCGCCAGCAGCTTGGGGGACTACACAGATACGCAGTATTTT.

Here the CDR3 reads CASSFVGTNTEAFF. The CDR3 DNA sequence: TGTGCCAGCAGCTTCGTAGGGACTAACACTGAAGCTTTCTTT. V gene TRBV11-1 combines with J gene TRBJ1-1, with D perhaps matching TRBD1 (5 bases). In germline, CDR1 is SGHAT, CDR2 FQDESV (reference sequence). This CDR3 region has 14 residues. The V end was cut by 3 bases, the J end by 2 bases, with 10 bases between.

The chain combines TRBV10-3 with TRBJ2-1; a weak D match, TRBD1 (7 bases). V shed 0 bases and J shed 4 bases, with 13 bases lying between them. CDR3 length: 16 residues. Germline V CDR1 and CDR2: ENHRY, SYGVKD. CDR3 coding DNA: TGTGCCATCAGTGAGTCGATGGCAGGGGGGTACAATGAGCAGTTCTTC. As protein: CAISESMAGGYNEQFF.

The chain uses TRBV14 and TRBJ2-3, with D tentatively TRBD2 (6 bases). V gave up 1 base and J gave up 2 bases, with 22 bases separating them. Per germline, CDR1 SGHDN and CDR2 FVKESK. This CDR3 is 19 amino acids long. CDR3 DNA: TGTGCCAGCAGCCAAGTGATTTGGGACGGGGGTAAATCCACAGATACGCAGTATTTT. This translates into CASSQVIWDGGKSTDTQYF.

The chain is built from TRBV2 and TRBJ1-5; TRBD1 is a possible D gene (6 bases). The germline CDR1 and CDR2 sequences are SNHLY and FYNNEI. Trimming cost V 8 bases and J 2 bases, with 19 bases left between them. The CDR3 has 16 amino acids. The CDR3 region has the DNA TGTGCCAGCCAATCATCCGGGACACCAGGCAATCAGCCCCAGCATTTT. Its protein is CASQSSGTPGNQPQHF.

The chain has TRBV24-1 and TRBJ2-2; a possible D gene is TRBD2 (5 bases). The CDR3 has 13 residues. Germline CDR1 and CDR2: KGHDR and SFDVKD. Trimming left V 11 bases short and J 4 bases short, with 13 bases between. The DNA for the CDR3 is TGTGCCAGCAGACCGGGGAGCACCGGGGAGCTGTTTTTT. Translating gives CASRPGSTGELFF.

This rearrangement joins TRBV5-1 to TRBJ2-1; TRBD2 agrees at 9 bases. The CDR3 contains 14 residues. Germline assignment: CDR1 SGHRS and CDR2 YFSETQ. V lost 6 bases and J lost 5; bases outside the gene matches: 6. CDR3 sequence: CASMASGVDNEQFF. CDR3 DNA sequence: TGCGCCAGCATGGCTAGCGGGGTAGACAATGAGCAGTTCTTC.

Only a few counts were recorded for this clone. The same CDR3 arises from other DNA sequences in this sample as well. The chain carries TRBV7-9 and TRBJ1-1; D remains ambiguous. CDR1 is SEHNR and CDR2 is FQNEAQ in the germline V gene (reference sequence). The CDR3 totals 13 residues. V lost 2 bases, J lost 4 bases, and 8 bases lay in between. CDR3 sequence reads: CASSLQGGTEAFF. The CDR3 bases are TGTGCCAGCAGCTTACAAGGTGGCACTGAAGCTTTCTTT.

For the CDR3, the DNA is TGCGCCAGCAGCTTGGTGGGGGAGTTGGCCGAAAAACTGTTTTTT. Its protein product is CASSLVGELAEKLFF. The rearrangement uses TRBV5-1 and TRBJ1-4, with D possibly matching TRBD1 (5 bases). With 0 bases removed from V and 8 bases from J, the gap between germline ends came to 14 bases. The CDR3 consists of 15 residues. The germline V gene encodes CDR1 SGHRS and CDR2 YFSETQ.

This chain connects TRBV7-2 to TRBJ2-3, with D maybe TRBD1 (6 bases). The CDR3 spans 14 residues. V shed 6 bases and J shed 4 bases, with 14 bases lying between them. Germline CDR1 and CDR2: SGHTA and FQGNSA. CDR3 nucleotides: TGTGCCAGCAGGACGACTGGGGGCGCAGATACGCAGTATTTT. It is translated as CASRTTGGADTQYF. The entire variable domain, with the rest obtained from reference TRBV7-2 and TRBJ2-3, is as follows: GAGVSQSPSNKVTEKGKDVELRCDPISGHTALYWYRQSLGQGLEFLIYFQGNSAPDKSGLPSDRFSAERTGGSVSTLTIQRTQQEDSAVYLCASRTTGGADTQYFGPGTRLTVL.

This rearrangement joins TRBV4-1 to TRBJ2-1; 8 positions match TRBD2. CDR3 length: 18 amino acids. Per germline, CDR1 MGHRA and CDR2 YSYEKL. With V trimmed by 1 base and J by 4 bases, 12 bases remained unmatched. CDR3 protein: CASSQGTSRLAGYNEQFF. The CDR3 nucleotides read TGCGCCAGCAGCCAAGGTACAAGTAGGCTAGCGGGTTACAATGAGCAGTTCTTC.

The chain is built from TRBV11-2 and TRBJ1-5; no clear D gene. Germline values: CDR1 SGHAT, CDR2 FQNNGV. The CDR3 extends over 13 amino acids. Trimming removed 5 bases at V and 7 bases at J, with 12 bases between. CDR3 amino acids: CASSQEREQPQHF. The CDR3 nucleotides are TGTGCCAGCAGCCAGGAAAGGGAACAGCCCCAGCATTTT. The variable domain in full, completed from reference TRBV11-2 and TRBJ1-5, reads EAGVAQSPRYKIIEKRQSVAFWCNPISGHATLYWYQQILGQGPKLLIQFQNNGVVDDSQLPKDRFSAERLKGVDSTLKIQPAKLEDSAVYLCASSQEREQPQHFGDGTRLSIL.

This chain uses TRBV6-6 with TRBJ1-2; no reliable D call. Germline CDR1 MNHNY, CDR2 SVGAGI (reference sequence). Between the trimmed V and J ends, which lost 8 bases and 3 bases, there was a span of 4 bases. The CDR3 is 10 residues long. For the CDR3, the DNA is TGTGCCAGCTCCGACTATGGCTACACCTTC. It yields the protein CASSDYGYTF.

The chain recombines TRBV6-5 with TRBJ1-2; unclear D gene. From germline, CDR1 is MNHEY and CDR2 SVGAGI. CDR3 size: 16 residues. The V and J ends lost 2 bases and 0 bases respectively, with 13 bases between them. The CDR3 coding sequence is TGTGCCAGCAGTTACACAGATCCGGGTTCTAACTATGGCTACACCTTC. This encodes CASSYTDPGSNYGYTF.

This sequence joins TRBV20-1 and TRBJ2-7; no clear D gene. V lost 3 bases and J 1 base, leaving 10 bases between the germline ends. CDR3 length equals 13 residues. The germline V gene encodes CDR1 DFQATT and CDR2 SNEGSKA (reference sequence). The CDR3 DNA reads TGCAGTGCTAGTGACATAGGGTCCTACGAGCAGTACGTC. This translates into CSASDIGSYEQYV.

This clone was found a few times. This sequence joins TRBV3-1 (or the pseudogene TRBV3-2) and TRBJ1-1; D is unclear. Germline V lookup: CDR1 LGHDT, CDR2 YNNKEL (reference sequence). The CDR3 has 14 residues. Trimming left V 5 bases short and J 1 base short, with 11 bases between. The CDR3 DNA follows: TGTGCCAGCAGCTATACATTGGGGAACACTGAAGCTTTCTTT. Protein sequence: CASSYTLGNTEAFF.

The V gene is TRBV7-8, the J gene TRBJ1-4; 9 bases line up with TRBD1. CDR1 is SGHVS and CDR2 is FQNEAQ in the germline V gene. The CDR3 runs to 14 residues. V gave up 5 bases and J gave up 3 bases; unmatched junction bases: 1. The CDR3 reads CASSRQGANEKLFF. The CDR3 region has the DNA TGTGCCAGCAGCCGACAGGGGGCTAATGAAAAACTGTTTTTT.

This clone was seen a few times. This sample includes further DNA sequences coding for the same CDR3. The chain links TRBV5-1 to TRBJ2-7, with 7 bases matching TRBD1. Germline CDR1 and CDR2: SGHRS and YFSETQ. V was clipped by 0 bases and J by 3 bases; unmatched bases: 3. The CDR3 has 14 residues. The CDR3 reads CASSLVGGSYEQYF. The DNA of the CDR3 is TGCGCCAGCAGCTTGGTAGGGGGCAGCTACGAGCAGTACTTC.

The rearrangement joins TRBV25-1 to TRBJ2-2; D is undetermined. Trimming removed 7 bases at V and 1 base at J, with 10 bases between. The CDR3 spans 14 residues. Germline values: CDR1 MGHDK, CDR2 SYGVNS. The CDR3 coding sequence is TGTGCCAGCACCCCAACCTTGAACACCGGGGAGCTGTTTTTT. This encodes CASTPTLNTGELFF.

This clone has a handful of counts. The J gene is TRBJ2-5, the V gene TRBV2; D may be TRBD2 (5 bases). The V gene lost 0 bases and the J gene lost 1 base, with 21 bases spanning the gap. The germline CDR1 and CDR2 sequences are SNHLY and FYNNEI. The CDR3 is made up of 19 amino acids. CDR3 coding DNA: TGTGCCAGCAGTGAAGCGAGGGTCGGAGTAACTCTCGTCCAAGAGACCCAGTACTTC. It translates to CASSEARVGVTLVQETQYF.

The chain recombines TRBV5-1 with TRBJ1-1; a weak D match, TRBD1 (5 bases). V was pared by 3 bases and J by 1 base, with 16 bases between. Germline assignment: CDR1 SGHRS and CDR2 YFSETQ. The CDR3 totals 16 residues. CDR3 sequence (DNA): TGCGCCAGCAGCTACCTGGGAGGGGTCGGGAACACTGAAGCTTTCTTT. It specifies CASSYLGGVGNTEAFF.

The CDR3 here is CATSDFGQGDTIYF. The CDR3 DNA follows: TGTGCCACCAGTGATTTCGGACAGGGAGACACCATATATTTT. The V gene is TRBV24-1, the J gene TRBJ1-3; TRBD1 aligns across 8 bases. Looked up from germline, CDR1 is KGHDR and CDR2 is SFDVKD. Unmatched junction bases numbered 3, after V lost 1 base and J lost 8 bases. The CDR3 is 14 residues long.

The chain recombines TRBV6-5 with TRBJ1-1; a weak D match, TRBD1 (5 bases). This CDR3 is built from 13 residues. Trimming left V 5 bases short and J 10 bases short, with 17 bases between. CDR1 and CDR2 from the germline V gene are MNHEY and SVGAGI. DNA of the CDR3: TGTGCCAGCAGTCACGACACGCCGGGGGGAGCTTTCTTT. It yields the protein CASSHDTPGGAFF.

V usage is TRBV29-1 and J usage is TRBJ1-2; the D is unclear. Per the germline V gene, CDR1 is SQVTM and CDR2 is ANQGSEA. The CDR3 length is 13 residues. V was shortened by 0 bases and J by 4 bases, with 9 bases between the two germline ends. CDR3 sequence (DNA): TGCAGCGTTGAAGACTACCGCACCTATGGCTACACCTTC. Translated, it gives CSVEDYRTYGYTF.

This clone is a singleton in its sample. The CDR3 region has the DNA TGTGCCATCAGTCCCCCTGGGGCGACTGGCTACACCTTC. Its protein is CAISPPGATGYTF. The genes are TRBV10-3 and TRBJ1-2; D may be TRBD1 (5 bases). The V gene lost 5 bases and the J gene lost 7 bases, with 14 bases spanning the gap. Germline loops: CDR1 ENHRY, CDR2 SYGVKD. The CDR3 sequence is 13 residues long.

The J gene is TRBJ1-6, the V gene TRBV7-8; D call uncertain. This CDR3 has 12 residues. V lost 5 bases and J lost 11, with 10 bases in between. Germline V gene lookup returns CDR1 SGHVS and CDR2 FQNEAQ. CDR3 sequence: CASSLPGTPLHF. CDR3 in DNA: TGTGCCAGCAGCCTTCCGGGGACACCCCTCCACTTT.